Listed below are T cell receptor beta chains from one sample, sequenced in a study of T cells in Graves' hyperthyroidism and ophthalmopathy. TCRdb called the multiplex PCR reads again in MiXCR, with one record for every CDR3 protein. The table has fewer than 650,000 distinct CDR3 sequences, 14% seen once. Sequencing was performed on blood. The origin of the receptors is a woman between 18 and 30 years old with Graves' ophthalmopathy. CDR3s include the opening cysteine and the closing phenylalanine or tryptophan. The order of the fields is clone size, V gene, D gene, J gene, CDR3 protein, CDR3 DNA. A D gene is named only where the DNA matches it firmly. Rows give clone size only sometimes, using once, few, many, or a class for an expanded clone.

clone_size: many; v_call: TRBV2; d_call: TRBD1; j_call: TRBJ1-3; cdr3_aa: CASSPTGGGGNTIYF; cdr3_nt: TGTGCCAGCAGTCCGACAGGGGGCGGGGGAAACACCATATATTTT
clone_size: -; v_call: TRBV15; d_call: -; j_call: TRBJ1-3; cdr3_aa: CATSRDRGWSSGNTIYF; cdr3_nt: TGTGCCACCAGCAGAGATCGAGGCTGGTCCTCTGGAAACACCATATATTTT
clone_size: -; v_call: TRBV7-9; d_call: -; j_call: TRBJ1-3; cdr3_aa: CASSIQGITGGNTIYF; cdr3_nt: TGTGCCAGCAGCATTCAGGGGATTACGGGAGGAAACACCATATATTTT
clone_size: -; v_call: TRBV19; d_call: -; j_call: TRBJ1-1; cdr3_aa: CASTIGGARTEAFF; cdr3_nt: TGTGCCAGTACCATAGGGGGGGCGCGTACTGAAGCTTTCTTT
clone_size: many; v_call: TRBV3-1; d_call: TRBD2; j_call: TRBJ2-7; cdr3_aa: CASSQSGLAYEQYF; cdr3_nt: TGTGCCAGCAGCCAGTCGGGACTAGCCTACGAGCAGTACTTC
clone_size: many; v_call: TRBV12-3/TRBV12-4; d_call: -; j_call: TRBJ1-5; cdr3_aa: CASRSGNNPETGQPQHF; cdr3_nt: TGTGCCAGCAGATCTGGAAACAACCCCGAGACAGGCCAGCCCCAGCATTTT
clone_size: many; v_call: TRBV28; d_call: -; j_call: TRBJ2-7; cdr3_aa: CASSSRRAPYEQYF; cdr3_nt: TGTGCCAGCAGTTCGAGAAGGGCCCCCTACGAGCAGTACTTC
clone_size: many; v_call: TRBV29-1; d_call: TRBD2; j_call: TRBJ2-7; cdr3_aa: CSVRTSGMGSYEQYF; cdr3_nt: TGCAGCGTACGGACTAGCGGGATGGGCTCCTACGAGCAGTACTTC
clone_size: many; v_call: TRBV6-6; d_call: -; j_call: TRBJ2-7; cdr3_aa: CASSYHPWGSASSYEQYF; cdr3_nt: TGTGCCAGCAGTTACCATCCCTGGGGCTCAGCTTCGTCCTACGAGCAGTACTTC
clone_size: many; v_call: TRBV10-3; d_call: -; j_call: TRBJ1-1; cdr3_aa: CATRDRTFTEAFF; cdr3_nt: TGTGCCACCCGGGACCGGACCTTCACTGAAGCTTTCTTT
clone_size: -; v_call: TRBV11-2; d_call: TRBD2; j_call: TRBJ2-7; cdr3_aa: CASASGTPYEQYF; cdr3_nt: TGTGCCAGCGCTAGCGGGACCCCCTACGAGCAGTACTTC
clone_size: -; v_call: TRBV11-2; d_call: TRBD2; j_call: TRBJ2-2; cdr3_aa: CASSLVQGALAGGPSAGELFF; cdr3_nt: TGTGCCAGCAGCTTAGTCCAGGGGGCTCTAGCGGGAGGGCCCTCAGCGGGGGAGCTGTTTTTT
clone_size: many; v_call: TRBV30; d_call: TRBD2; j_call: TRBJ2-1; cdr3_aa: CAWTRLAGADNEQFF; cdr3_nt: TGTGCCTGGACTAGACTAGCGGGAGCCGACAATGAGCAGTTCTTC
clone_size: many; v_call: TRBV20-1; d_call: -; j_call: TRBJ1-1; cdr3_aa: CSATQRGHRNTEAFF; cdr3_nt: TGCAGTGCCACTCAGCGGGGGCATAGGAACACTGAAGCTTTCTTT
clone_size: many; v_call: TRBV28; d_call: -; j_call: TRBJ1-3; cdr3_aa: CASSLEGTYSGNTIYF; cdr3_nt: TGTGCCAGCAGTTTAGAGGGAACCTACTCTGGAAACACCATATATTTT
clone_size: many; v_call: TRBV19; d_call: -; j_call: TRBJ1-1; cdr3_aa: CASTREFTGAMNTEAFF; cdr3_nt: TGTGCCAGTACCCGAGAGTTCACCGGGGCTATGAACACTGAAGCTTTCTTT
clone_size: many; v_call: TRBV15; d_call: -; j_call: TRBJ2-2; cdr3_aa: CATSPRTNTGELFF; cdr3_nt: TGTGCCACCAGCCCGAGAACGAACACCGGGGAGCTGTTTTTT
clone_size: -; v_call: TRBV2; d_call: -; j_call: TRBJ1-1; cdr3_aa: CASSVGDGEAFF; cdr3_nt: TGTGCCAGCAGTGTCGGGGACGGTGAAGCTTTCTTT
clone_size: many; v_call: TRBV7-9; d_call: -; j_call: TRBJ2-1; cdr3_aa: CASSLWPRSSYNEQFF; cdr3_nt: TGTGCCAGCAGCTTATGGCCGCGGTCATCCTACAATGAGCAGTTCTTC
clone_size: many; v_call: TRBV12-3/TRBV12-4; d_call: -; j_call: TRBJ2-1; cdr3_aa: CASSLGLGATYNEQFF; cdr3_nt: TGTGCCAGCAGTTTAGGTCTGGGGGCAACCTACAATGAGCAGTTCTTC
clone_size: many; v_call: TRBV6-6; d_call: -; j_call: TRBJ1-1; cdr3_aa: CASSYRRLRRPPEAFF; cdr3_nt: TGTGCCAGCAGTTACCGCCGATTGCGACGACCCCCTGAAGCTTTCTTT
clone_size: -; v_call: TRBV27; d_call: -; j_call: TRBJ2-7; cdr3_aa: CASSLSYGYEQYF; cdr3_nt: TGTGCCAGCAGTTTATCCTACGGCTACGAGCAGTACTTC
clone_size: many; v_call: TRBV20-1; d_call: -; j_call: TRBJ2-1; cdr3_aa: CSARELTRRSHNEQFF; cdr3_nt: TGCAGTGCTAGAGAGCTGACTAGGAGAAGTCACAATGAGCAGTTCTTC
clone_size: few; v_call: TRBV19; d_call: -; j_call: TRBJ2-7; cdr3_aa: CASSISGRAPAGEQYF; cdr3_nt: TGTGCCAGTAGTATAAGCGGGCGGGCCCCTGCGGGCGAGCAGTACTTC
clone_size: many; v_call: TRBV6-2/TRBV6-3; d_call: -; j_call: TRBJ2-3; cdr3_aa: CASSWTNTDTQYF; cdr3_nt: TGTGCCAGCAGTTGGACTAACACAGATACGCAGTATTTT
clone_size: many; v_call: TRBV11-2; d_call: TRBD1; j_call: TRBJ2-5; cdr3_aa: CASSLPGTGPQETQYF; cdr3_nt: TGTGCCAGCAGCCTACCCGGGACAGGGCCCCAAGAGACCCAGTACTTC
clone_size: -; v_call: TRBV24-1; d_call: -; j_call: TRBJ2-5; cdr3_aa: CATSDFGVGETQYF; cdr3_nt: TGTGCCACCAGTGATTTCGGGGTGGGGGAGACCCAGTACTTC
clone_size: -; v_call: TRBV4-2; d_call: -; j_call: TRBJ2-1; cdr3_aa: CASSQASGPKNNEQFF; cdr3_nt: TGTGCCAGCAGCCAAGCTTCCGGACCAAAGAACAATGAGCAGTTCTTC
clone_size: many; v_call: TRBV11-1; d_call: -; j_call: TRBJ1-1; cdr3_aa: CASSAQGNSEAFF; cdr3_nt: TGTGCCAGCAGCGCCCAGGGGAACAGTGAAGCTTTCTTT
clone_size: -; v_call: TRBV5-6; d_call: TRBD1; j_call: TRBJ1-6; cdr3_aa: CASSFRDRNTSPLHF; cdr3_nt: TGTGCCAGCAGCTTCAGGGACAGGAATACGTCACCCCTCCACTTT
clone_size: many; v_call: TRBV6-1; d_call: -; j_call: TRBJ2-1; cdr3_aa: CASSPRAGSSYNEQFF; cdr3_nt: TGTGCCAGCAGTCCCCGGGCGGGGAGCTCCTACAATGAGCAGTTCTTC
clone_size: -; v_call: TRBV7-9; d_call: TRBD2; j_call: TRBJ2-5; cdr3_aa: CASSQRALGLEETQYF; cdr3_nt: TGTGCCAGCAGCCAAAGGGCGCTGGGACTAGAGGAGACCCAGTACTTC
clone_size: many; v_call: TRBV28; d_call: -; j_call: TRBJ2-3; cdr3_aa: CASSWRNTDTQYF; cdr3_nt: TGTGCCAGCAGTTGGCGGAACACAGATACGCAGTATTTT
clone_size: -; v_call: TRBV19; d_call: TRBD1; j_call: TRBJ1-1; cdr3_aa: CASSSGQGKDTEAFF; cdr3_nt: TGTGCCAGTAGTAGCGGACAGGGGAAGGACACTGAAGCTTTCTTT
clone_size: many; v_call: TRBV30; d_call: TRBD1; j_call: TRBJ1-2; cdr3_aa: CAWSVFATGLGYTF; cdr3_nt: TGTGCCTGGAGTGTATTCGCGACAGGGTTAGGCTACACCTTC
clone_size: many; v_call: TRBV29-1; d_call: -; j_call: TRBJ1-1; cdr3_aa: CSVVHWGTEAFF; cdr3_nt: TGCAGCGTTGTACATTGGGGCACTGAAGCTTTCTTT
clone_size: -; v_call: TRBV28; d_call: -; j_call: TRBJ2-1; cdr3_aa: CASSLTLAADEQFF; cdr3_nt: TGTGCCAGCAGCTTAACCCTAGCTGCCGATGAGCAGTTCTTC
clone_size: many; v_call: TRBV20-1; d_call: TRBD2; j_call: TRBJ2-1; cdr3_aa: CSARDEREYEQFF; cdr3_nt: TGCAGTGCTAGAGATGAGCGGGAGTATGAGCAGTTCTTC
clone_size: many; v_call: TRBV2; d_call: -; j_call: TRBJ2-5; cdr3_aa: CASSMGHRQETQYF; cdr3_nt: TGTGCCAGCAGTATGGGACACCGACAAGAGACCCAGTACTTC
clone_size: many; v_call: TRBV27; d_call: TRBD1; j_call: TRBJ1-1; cdr3_aa: CASSRTGEWDTEAFF; cdr3_nt: TGTGCCAGCAGCCGGACAGGGGAATGGGACACTGAAGCTTTCTTT
clone_size: -; v_call: TRBV6-1; d_call: -; j_call: TRBJ1-1; cdr3_aa: CASQGGDTEAFF; cdr3_nt: TGTGCCAGCCAGGGCGGGGACACTGAAGCTTTCTTT
clone_size: many; v_call: TRBV3-1; d_call: -; j_call: TRBJ2-5; cdr3_aa: CASSQGSGVGGYF; cdr3_nt: TGTGCCAGCAGCCAAGGGTCAGGGGTGGGAGGTTACTTC
clone_size: many; v_call: TRBV12-3/TRBV12-4; d_call: -; j_call: TRBJ1-6; cdr3_aa: CASRRDPTRSPLHF; cdr3_nt: TGTGCCAGCAGGCGGGACCCCACACGTTCACCCCTCCACTTT
clone_size: -; v_call: TRBV4-1; d_call: -; j_call: TRBJ1-5; cdr3_aa: CASSTGAGVNNQPQHF; cdr3_nt: TGCGCCAGCAGCACTGGGGCAGGGGTGAACAATCAGCCCCAGCATTTT
clone_size: many; v_call: TRBV28; d_call: -; j_call: TRBJ2-7; cdr3_aa: CASTDSSYEQYF; cdr3_nt: TGTGCCAGCACCGACAGTTCCTACGAGCAGTACTTC
clone_size: many; v_call: TRBV7-9; d_call: -; j_call: TRBJ1-2; cdr3_aa: CASSSLYGYTF; cdr3_nt: TGTGCCAGCAGCTCCCTCTATGGCTACACCTTC
clone_size: many; v_call: TRBV6-1; d_call: TRBD2; j_call: TRBJ2-3; cdr3_aa: CASIPGTSPETDTQYF; cdr3_nt: TGTGCCAGCATCCCCGGGACTAGCCCCGAAACAGATACGCAGTATTTT
clone_size: -; v_call: TRBV5-1; d_call: -; j_call: TRBJ2-3; cdr3_aa: CASSPGSSKETDTQYF; cdr3_nt: TGCGCCAGCAGCCCCGGGAGCTCGAAGGAAACTGATACGCAGTATTTT